This T cell receptor (beta chain) was captured in a study of cytomegalovirus exposure and HLA in healthy donors. Across the whole study: Early release data held 75 million to 100 million unique TCRs from HLA-typed donors.

With regard to this clone: Its antigen is unidentified.

Findings and caveats of the study: Reported findings show TCR beta sequences accurately forecast HLA-A and HLA-B alleles in most subjects. Presence/absence analyses rested on an assumption that sequencing depth was roughly uniform across donors.

Primers for the PCR totalled 60 Vbeta and 13 Jbeta. Only in-frame clones appear in the TCRdb table, and some are missing; sequencing was by immunoSEQ multiplex PCR. The data show 150,000 or so clones, 78% seen once. The sample was PBMCs. This TCR was recovered from a female donor in good health and CMV-seronegative.

The CDR3 DNA follows: TGTGCCAGCAGTGCCAGCGGGAGGGCCTACGAGCAGTACTTC. Its translation is CASSASGRAYEQYF. V is TRBV25-1 and J is TRBJ2-7; TRBD2 aligns across 10 bases. The germline V gene has CDR1 MGHDK and CDR2 SYGVNS. V lost 4 bases, J lost 2 bases, and 2 bases stayed unmatched. The CDR3 length is 14 residues.